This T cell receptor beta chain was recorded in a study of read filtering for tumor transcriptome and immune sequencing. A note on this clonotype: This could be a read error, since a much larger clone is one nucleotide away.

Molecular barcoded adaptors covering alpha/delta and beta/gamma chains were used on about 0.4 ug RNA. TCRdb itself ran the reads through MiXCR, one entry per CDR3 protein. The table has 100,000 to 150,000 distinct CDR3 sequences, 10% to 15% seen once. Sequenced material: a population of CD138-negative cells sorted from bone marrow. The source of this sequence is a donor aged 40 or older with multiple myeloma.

This CDR3 reads CASRLTSGTDTQYF. CDR3 sequence (DNA): TGTGCCAGCAGGCTTACAAGTGGCACAGATACGCAGTATTTT. The rearrangement links TRBV6-5 to TRBJ2-3; D not resolved. This CDR3 is 14 amino acids long. V was clipped by 6 bases and J by 1 base, with 11 bases between them. Germline values: CDR1 MNHEY, CDR2 SVGAGI.